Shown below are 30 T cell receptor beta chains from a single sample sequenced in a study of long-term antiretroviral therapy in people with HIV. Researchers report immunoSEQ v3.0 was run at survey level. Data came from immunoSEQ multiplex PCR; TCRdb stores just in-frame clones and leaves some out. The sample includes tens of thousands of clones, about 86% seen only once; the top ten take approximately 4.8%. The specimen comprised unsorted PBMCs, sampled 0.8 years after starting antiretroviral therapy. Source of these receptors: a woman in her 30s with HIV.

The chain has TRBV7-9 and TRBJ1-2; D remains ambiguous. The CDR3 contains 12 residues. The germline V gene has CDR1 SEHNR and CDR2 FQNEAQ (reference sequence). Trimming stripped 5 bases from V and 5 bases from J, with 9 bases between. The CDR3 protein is CASSRLGYGYTF. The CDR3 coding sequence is TGTGCCAGCAGCCGGCTAGGATATGGCTACACCTTC.

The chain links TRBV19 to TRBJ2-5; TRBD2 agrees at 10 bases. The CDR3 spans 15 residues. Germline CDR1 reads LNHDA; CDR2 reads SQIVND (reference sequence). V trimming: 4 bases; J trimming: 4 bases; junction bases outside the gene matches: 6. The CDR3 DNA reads TGTGCCAGTAGTAAAGGGACTAGCGATTCAGAGACCCAGTACTTC. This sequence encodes CASSKGTSDSETQYF. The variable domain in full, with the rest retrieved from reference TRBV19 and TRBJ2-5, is DGGITQSPKYLFRKEGQNVTLSCEQNLNHDAMYWYRQDPGQGLRLIYYSQIVNDFQKGDIAEGYSVSREKKESFPLTVTSAQKNPTAFYLCASSKGTSDSETQYFGPGTRLLVL.

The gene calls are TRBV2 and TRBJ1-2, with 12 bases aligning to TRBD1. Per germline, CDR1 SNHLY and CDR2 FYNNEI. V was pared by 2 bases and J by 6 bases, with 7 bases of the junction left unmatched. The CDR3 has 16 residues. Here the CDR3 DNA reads TGTGCCAGCAGTGAAACCCCCGGGACAGGGGGCGATGGCTACACCTTC. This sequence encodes CASSETPGTGGDGYTF.

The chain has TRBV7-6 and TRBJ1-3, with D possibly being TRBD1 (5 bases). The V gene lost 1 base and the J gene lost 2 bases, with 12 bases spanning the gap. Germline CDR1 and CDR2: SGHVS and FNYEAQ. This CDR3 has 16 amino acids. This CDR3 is CASSLEAQGPGNTIYF. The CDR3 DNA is TGTGCCAGCAGCTTAGAAGCTCAGGGACCTGGAAACACCATATATTTT.

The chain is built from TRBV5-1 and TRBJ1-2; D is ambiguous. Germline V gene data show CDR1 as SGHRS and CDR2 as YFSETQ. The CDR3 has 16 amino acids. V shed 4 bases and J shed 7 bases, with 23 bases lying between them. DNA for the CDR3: TGCGCCAGCAGCATCTCGCCGGGATTGCGGTCCTTTGGCTACACCTTC. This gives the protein CASSISPGLRSFGYTF.

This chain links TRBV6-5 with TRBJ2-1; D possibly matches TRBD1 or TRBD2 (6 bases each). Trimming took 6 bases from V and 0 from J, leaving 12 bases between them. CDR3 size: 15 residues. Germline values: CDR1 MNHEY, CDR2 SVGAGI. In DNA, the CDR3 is TGTGCCAGCAGCCGTCCGGGGGCCTCCTACAATGAGCAGTTCTTC. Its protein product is CASSRPGASYNEQFF.

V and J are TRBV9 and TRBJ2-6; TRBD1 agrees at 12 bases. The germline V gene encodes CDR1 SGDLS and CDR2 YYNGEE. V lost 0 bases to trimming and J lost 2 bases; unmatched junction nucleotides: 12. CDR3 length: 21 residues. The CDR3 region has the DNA TGTGCCAGCAGCGTAGAACCCCGCCCGGGACAGGGGGCAACTGGGGCCAACGTCCTGACTTTC. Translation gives CASSVEPRPGQGATGANVLTF. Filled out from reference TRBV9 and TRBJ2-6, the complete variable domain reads DSGVTQTPKHLITATGQRVTLRCSPRSGDLSVYWYQQSLDQGLQFLIQYYNGEERAKGNILERFSAQQFPDLHSELNLSSLELGDSALYFCASSVEPRPGQGATGANVLTFGAGSRLTVL.

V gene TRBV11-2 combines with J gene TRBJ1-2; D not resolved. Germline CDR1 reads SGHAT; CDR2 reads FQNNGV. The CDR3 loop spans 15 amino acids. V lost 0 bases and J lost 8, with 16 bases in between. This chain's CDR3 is CASSLENGSPGGYTF. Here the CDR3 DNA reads TGTGCCAGCAGCTTAGAAAATGGCTCCCCGGGCGGCTACACCTTC.

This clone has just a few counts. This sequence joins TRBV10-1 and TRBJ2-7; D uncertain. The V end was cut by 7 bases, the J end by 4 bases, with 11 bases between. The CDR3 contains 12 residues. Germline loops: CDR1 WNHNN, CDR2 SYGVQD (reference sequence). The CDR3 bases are TGCGCCAGCACAGAAGGGAAATACGAGCAGTACGTC. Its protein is CASTEGKYEQYV.

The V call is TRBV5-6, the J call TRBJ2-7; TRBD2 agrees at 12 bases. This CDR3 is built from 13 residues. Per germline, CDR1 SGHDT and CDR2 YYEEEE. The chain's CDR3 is CASSFKTSGGYHV. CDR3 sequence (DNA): TGTGCCAGCAGCTTCAAGACTAGCGGGGGCTACCACGTC.

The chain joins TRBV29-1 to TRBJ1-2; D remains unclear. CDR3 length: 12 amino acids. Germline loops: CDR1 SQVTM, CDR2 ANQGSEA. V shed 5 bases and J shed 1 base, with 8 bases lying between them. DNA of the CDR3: TGCAGCGTTAACAGCATTAACTATGGCTACACCTTC. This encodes CSVNSINYGYTF. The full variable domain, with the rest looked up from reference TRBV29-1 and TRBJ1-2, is SAVISQKPSRDICQRGTSLTIQCQVDSQVTMMFWYRQQPGQSLTLIATANQGSEATYESGFVIDKFPISRPNLTFSTLTVSNMSPEDSSIYLCSVNSINYGYTFGSGTRLTVV.

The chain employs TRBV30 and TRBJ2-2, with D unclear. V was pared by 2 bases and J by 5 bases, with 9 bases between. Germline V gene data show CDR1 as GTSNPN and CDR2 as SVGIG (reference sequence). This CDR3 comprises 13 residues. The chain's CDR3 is CAWSTGKTGELFF. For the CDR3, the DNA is TGTGCCTGGAGTACTGGAAAGACCGGGGAGCTGTTTTTT.

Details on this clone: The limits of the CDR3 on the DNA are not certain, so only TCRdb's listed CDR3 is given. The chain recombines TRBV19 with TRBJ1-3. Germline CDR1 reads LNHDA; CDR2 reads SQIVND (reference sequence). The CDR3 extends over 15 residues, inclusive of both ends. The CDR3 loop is CASTSGQSSGNTIYF.

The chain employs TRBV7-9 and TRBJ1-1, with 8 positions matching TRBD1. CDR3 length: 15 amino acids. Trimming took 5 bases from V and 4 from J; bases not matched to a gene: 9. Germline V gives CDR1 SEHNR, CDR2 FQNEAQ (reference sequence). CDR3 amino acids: CASSAQTGALTEAFF. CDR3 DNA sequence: TGTGCCAGCAGCGCGCAGACAGGGGCGCTCACTGAAGCTTTCTTT.

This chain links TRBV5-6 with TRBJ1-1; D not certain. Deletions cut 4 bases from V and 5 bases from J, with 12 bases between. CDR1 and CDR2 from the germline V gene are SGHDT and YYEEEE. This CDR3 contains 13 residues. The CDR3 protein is CASSLQGTTEAFF. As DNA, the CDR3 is TGTGCCAGCAGCCTGCAAGGAACGACTGAAGCTTTCTTT.

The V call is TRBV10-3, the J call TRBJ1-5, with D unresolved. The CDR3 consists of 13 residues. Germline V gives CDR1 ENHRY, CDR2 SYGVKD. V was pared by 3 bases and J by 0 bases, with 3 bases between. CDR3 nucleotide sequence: TGTGCCATCAGTGATTATAGCAATCAGCCCCAGCATTTT. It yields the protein CAISDYSNQPQHF.

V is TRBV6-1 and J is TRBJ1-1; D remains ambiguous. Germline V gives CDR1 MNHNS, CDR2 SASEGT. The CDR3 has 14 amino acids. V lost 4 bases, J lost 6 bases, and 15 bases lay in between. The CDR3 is CASSGGGFTPEAFF. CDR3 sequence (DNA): TGTGCCAGCAGTGGAGGAGGGTTTACCCCTGAAGCTTTCTTT.

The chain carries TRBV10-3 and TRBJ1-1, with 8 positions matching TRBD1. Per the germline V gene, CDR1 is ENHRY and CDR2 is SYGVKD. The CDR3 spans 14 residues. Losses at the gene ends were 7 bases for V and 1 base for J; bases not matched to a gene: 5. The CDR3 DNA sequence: TGTGCCATCACCCAGGGGGCAGGGAACACTGAAGCTTTCTTT. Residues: CAITQGAGNTEAFF.

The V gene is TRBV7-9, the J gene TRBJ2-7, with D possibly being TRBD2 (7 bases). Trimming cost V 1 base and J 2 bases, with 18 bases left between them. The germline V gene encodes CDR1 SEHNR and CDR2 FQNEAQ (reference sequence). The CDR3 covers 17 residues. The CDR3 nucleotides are TGTGCCAGCAGCTTAGGAGTTTCCGCGGGGGCCACCTACGAGCAGTACGTC. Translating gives CASSLGVSAGATYEQYV.

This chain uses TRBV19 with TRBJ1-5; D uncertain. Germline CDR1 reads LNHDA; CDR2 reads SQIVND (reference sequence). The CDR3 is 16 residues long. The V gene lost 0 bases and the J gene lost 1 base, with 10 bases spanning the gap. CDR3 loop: CASSIDTPLSNQPQHF. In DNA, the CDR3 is TGTGCCAGTAGTATAGACACCCCACTAAGCAATCAGCCCCAGCATTTT.

CDR3 amino acids: CASRGDRGLRNEQFF. CDR3 in DNA: TGCGCCAGCAGGGGGGACAGGGGGCTTAGAAATGAGCAGTTCTTC. The J gene is TRBJ2-1, the V gene TRBV10-2; 12 positions match TRBD1. The CDR3 spans 15 residues. The V gene end was trimmed by 6 bases and the J gene end by 7 bases; junction bases not matched to a gene: 7. Germline CDR1 is WSHSY and CDR2 is SAAADI.

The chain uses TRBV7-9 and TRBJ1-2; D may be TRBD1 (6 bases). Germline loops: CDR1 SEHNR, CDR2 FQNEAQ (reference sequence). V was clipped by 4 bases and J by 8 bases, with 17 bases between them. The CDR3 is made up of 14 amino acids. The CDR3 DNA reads TGTGCCAGCAGCTCCACTCCAGGGGCCATCGGCTACACCTTC. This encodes CASSSTPGAIGYTF.

The CDR3 region has the DNA TGTGCCAGCAGTGATATTAAGAGACTGGGAACCTACGAGCAGTACTTC. Encoded protein: CASSDIKRLGTYEQYF. V gene TRBV2 combines with J gene TRBJ2-7; D is unresolved. Germline CDR1 SNHLY, CDR2 FYNNEI. The CDR3 totals 16 residues. Trimming pared 3 bases from V and 2 bases from J, leaving 17 bases between.

The CDR3 DNA reads as TGTGCCAGCAGTCCCGACGTTAACTATGGCTACACCTTC. This encodes CASSPDVNYGYTF. This chain joins TRBV7-2 and TRBJ1-2; D remains unclear. The CDR3 length is 13 residues. The ends were cut back, 6 bases at V and 1 base at J, with 9 bases in the middle. CDR1 SGHTA and CDR2 FQGNSA come from the germline V gene.

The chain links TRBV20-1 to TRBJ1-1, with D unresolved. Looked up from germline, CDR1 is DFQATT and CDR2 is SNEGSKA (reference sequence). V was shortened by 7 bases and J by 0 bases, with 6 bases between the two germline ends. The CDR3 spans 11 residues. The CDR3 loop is CSGRLNTEAFF. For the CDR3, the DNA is TGCAGTGGGAGGTTGAACACTGAAGCTTTCTTT.

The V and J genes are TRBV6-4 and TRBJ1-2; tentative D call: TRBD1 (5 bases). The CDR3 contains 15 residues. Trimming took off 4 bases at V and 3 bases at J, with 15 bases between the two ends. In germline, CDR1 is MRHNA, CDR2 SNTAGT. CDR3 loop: CASSGGREDHYGYTF. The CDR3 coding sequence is TGTGCCAGCAGTGGGGGCAGGGAAGACCACTATGGCTACACCTTC.

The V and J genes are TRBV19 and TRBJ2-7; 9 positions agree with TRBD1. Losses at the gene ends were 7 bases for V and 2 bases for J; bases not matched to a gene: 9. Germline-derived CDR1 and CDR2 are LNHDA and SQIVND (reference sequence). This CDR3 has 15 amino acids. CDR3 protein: CASKISGTGTYEQYF. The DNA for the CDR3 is TGTGCCAGTAAGATCTCCGGGACAGGGACCTACGAGCAGTACTTC. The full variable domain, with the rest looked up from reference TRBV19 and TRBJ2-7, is DGGITQSPKYLFRKEGQNVTLSCEQNLNHDAMYWYRQDPGQGLRLIYYSQIVNDFQKGDIAEGYSVSREKKESFPLTVTSAQKNPTAFYLCASKISGTGTYEQYFGPGTRLTVT.

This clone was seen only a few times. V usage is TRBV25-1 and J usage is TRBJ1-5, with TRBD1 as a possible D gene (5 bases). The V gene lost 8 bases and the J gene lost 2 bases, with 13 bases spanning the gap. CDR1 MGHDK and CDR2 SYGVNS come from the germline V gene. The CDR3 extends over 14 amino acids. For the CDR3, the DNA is TGTGCCAGCGACGGGGGGTTTGGCAATCAGCCCCAGCATTTT. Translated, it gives CASDGGFGNQPQHF.

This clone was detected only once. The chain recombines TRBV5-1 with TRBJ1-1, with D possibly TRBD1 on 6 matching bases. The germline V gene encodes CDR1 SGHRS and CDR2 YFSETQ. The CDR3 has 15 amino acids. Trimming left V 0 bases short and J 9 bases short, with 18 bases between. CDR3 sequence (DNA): TGCGCCAGCAGCTTGGAGTTTGGGACACCCGGCAAAGCTTTCTTT. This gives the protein CASSLEFGTPGKAFF.

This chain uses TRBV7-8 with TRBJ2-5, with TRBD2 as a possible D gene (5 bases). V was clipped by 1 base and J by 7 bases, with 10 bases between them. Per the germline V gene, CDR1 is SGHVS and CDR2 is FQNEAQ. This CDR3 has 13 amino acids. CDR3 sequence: CASSLENEGTQYF. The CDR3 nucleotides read TGTGCCAGCAGCTTAGAGAACGAGGGGACCCAGTACTTC.